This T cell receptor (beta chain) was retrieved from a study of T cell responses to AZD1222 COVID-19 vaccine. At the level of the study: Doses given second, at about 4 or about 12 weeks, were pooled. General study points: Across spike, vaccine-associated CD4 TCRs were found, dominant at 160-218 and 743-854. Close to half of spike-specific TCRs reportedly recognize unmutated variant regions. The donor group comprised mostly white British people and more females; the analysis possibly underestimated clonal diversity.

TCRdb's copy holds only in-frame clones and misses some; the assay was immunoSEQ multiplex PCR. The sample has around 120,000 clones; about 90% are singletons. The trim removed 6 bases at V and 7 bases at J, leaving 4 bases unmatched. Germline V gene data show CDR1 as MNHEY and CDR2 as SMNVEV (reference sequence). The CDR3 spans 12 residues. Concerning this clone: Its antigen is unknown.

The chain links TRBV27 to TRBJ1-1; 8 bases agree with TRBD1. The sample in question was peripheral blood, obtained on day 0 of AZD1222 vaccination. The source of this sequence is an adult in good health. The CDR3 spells CASRRGQDEAFF. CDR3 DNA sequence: TGTGCCAGCAGGCGGGGACAGGATGAAGCTTTCTTT.